This T cell receptor beta chain was documented in a study of blood T cell repertoires in COVID-19. Study-level information: Whether acute or convalescent, the COVID-19 samples came from the United States, Italy and Spain.

Original handling: It was from reference gene primer amplification that nucleated cell counts were estimated. Measured with immunoSEQ multiplex PCR; TCRdb has only the in-frame clones, and not every one. V and J calls and clone size are copied from that table; D and trimming were computed from the DNA. The table shows about 88,000 clones, with 88% occurring only once. A few counts support this clone. Specimen: peripheral blood. The sequence was collected from a man of 80 years or more with acute or convalescent COVID-19.

The chain's CDR3 is CASSQGGLAGRESSYEQYF. In nucleotides, the CDR3 is TGTGCCAGCAGCCAAGGCGGACTAGCGGGACGAGAATCCTCCTACGAGCAGTACTTC. The chain is built from TRBV14 and TRBJ2-7, with 12 bases lining up with TRBD2. The CDR3 is 19 residues long. The V and J ends lost 1 base and 0 bases, in that order; junction bases with no gene match: 10. Looked up from germline, CDR1 is SGHDN and CDR2 is FVKESK.